This passage covers 27 T cell receptor beta chains from one sample sequenced in a study of blood T cells in healthy people across ages. The second PCR ran about 6 to 11 cycles with a sample-barcoded 5' primer and J-beta primers. TCRdb itself ran the 5' RACE reads through MiXCR, one entry per CDR3 protein. The sample consists of roughly 1.5 million distinct CDR3 sequences, 40% to 45% of them appearing once. Sequencing used blood. These receptors were collected from a woman under 30 in good health.

This chain joins TRBV14 and TRBJ2-1; TRBD1 matches 8 bases. The length of the CDR3 is 14 residues. Germline CDR1 is SGHDN and CDR2 is FVKESK. V shed 0 bases, J shed 8 bases, and the junction held 3 bases outside the gene matches. The CDR3 is CASSQDDRGHEQFF. The CDR3 coding sequence is TGTGCCAGCAGCCAAGACGACAGGGGCCATGAGCAGTTCTTC.

DNA for the CDR3: TGCGCCAGCAGTGAGTTGGGGGGACTAGCGGGCAATGAGCAGTACTTC. Its translation: CASSELGGLAGNEQYF. V and J are TRBV10-2 and TRBJ2-5, with 12 nucleotides matching TRBD2. This CDR3 has 16 residues. Germline V gene data show CDR1 as WSHSY and CDR2 as SAAADI. The V segment lost 1 base and the J segment 11 bases; nucleotides outside the gene matches: 11.

V gene TRBV10-3 combines with J gene TRBJ2-5; D might be TRBD2 (6 bases). Trimming stripped 6 bases from V and 5 bases from J, with 19 bases between. This CDR3 has 15 residues. Germline V gene sequence: CDR1 ENHRY, CDR2 SYGVKD. The CDR3, as DNA: TGTGCCATCAGACCCGGGACTGGAAGTTGGGAGACCCAGTACTTC. As protein: CAIRPGTGSWETQYF.

This clonotype occurred many times. V and J are TRBV29-1 and TRBJ1-2; D unclear. The V end lost 7 bases, the J end lost 5 bases, and 11 bases lay between the germline ends. Per the germline V gene, CDR1 is SQVTM and CDR2 is ANQGSEA. This CDR3 comprises 11 residues. The CDR3 region is CSAPSGYGYTF. The CDR3 DNA follows: TGCAGCGCCCCTTCGGGGTATGGCTACACCTTC. Variable domain in full (rest from reference TRBV29-1 and TRBJ1-2): SAVISQKPSRDICQRGTSLTIQCQVDSQVTMMFWYRQQPGQSLTLIATANQGSEATYESGFVIDKFPISRPNLTFSTLTVSNMSPEDSSIYLCSAPSGYGYTFGSGTRLTVV.

J is TRBJ2-1 and V is TRBV5-1, with a tentative D call TRBD2 (6 bases). The V gene lost 0 bases and the J gene lost 15 bases, with 13 bases spanning the gap. Per the germline V gene, CDR1 is SGHRS and CDR2 is YFSETQ. This CDR3 region has 12 residues. In DNA, the CDR3 is TGCGCCAGCAGCTTGGAGGGACTTCTAATGTTCTTC. This encodes CASSLEGLLMFF.

The gene calls are TRBV27 and TRBJ1-6; TRBD1 matches at 7 bases. Trimming took 7 bases from V and 9 from J; bases not matched to a gene: 6. This CDR3 region has 13 residues. The germline gives CDR1 MNHEY, CDR2 SMNVEV (reference sequence). The CDR3 bases are TGTGCCAGCAAAATAGGGACAGCTTCACCCCTCCACTTT. As protein: CASKIGTASPLHF.

V is TRBV28 and J is TRBJ1-4; D gene ambiguous. This CDR3 is built from 14 residues. V gave up 6 bases and J gave up 5 bases, with 13 bases separating them. CDR1 is MDHEN and CDR2 is SYDVKM in the germline V gene. Written as DNA, the CDR3 is TGTGCCAGCAGGACCGGGTTTACAAATGAAAAACTGTTTTTT. This codes for CASRTGFTNEKLFF.

This clonotype has more than one count but fewer than ten. This chain joins TRBV5-1 and TRBJ2-7; TRBD1 matches at 9 bases. Germline values: CDR1 SGHRS, CDR2 YFSETQ. After removal of 3 bases from V and 5 bases from J, the junction contained 6 bases not matched to a gene. The CDR3 length is 14 residues. For the CDR3, the DNA is TGCGCCAGCAGCTGGGGGACAGGGAAAAACGAGCAGTACTTC. As protein: CASSWGTGKNEQYF. The full variable domain, in which reference TRBV5-1 and TRBJ2-7 provide the parts outside the CDR3, is KAGVTQTPRYLIKTRGQQVTLSCSPISGHRSVSWYQQTPGQGLQFLFEYFSETQRNKGNFPGRFSGRQFSNSRSEMNVSTLELGDSALYLCASSWGTGKNEQYFGPGTRLTVT.

The gene calls are TRBV20-1 and TRBJ2-7; D possibly corresponds to TRBD2 (5 bases). V shed 5 bases and J shed 0 bases, with 14 bases lying between them. The CDR3 extends over 14 amino acids. Germline V gives CDR1 DFQATT, CDR2 SNEGSKA (reference sequence). CDR3 DNA: TGCAGTGCTTGGCTTCCAGGAGGCTCCTACGAGCAGTACTTC. It codes for CSAWLPGGSYEQYF.

This clonotype was recorded once. The chain couples TRBV7-9 to TRBJ2-5; TRBD1 matches at 8 bases. The CDR3 spans 15 residues. Per the germline V gene, CDR1 is SEHNR and CDR2 is FQNEAQ (reference sequence). J lost 11 bases, V lost 2 bases, and 13 bases had no gene match. The DNA of the CDR3 is TGTGCCAGCAGCTTACAGGACAGGGATTTTGATGAGCAGTACTTC. Its protein product is CASSLQDRDFDEQYF.

This chain connects TRBV9 to TRBJ2-5; 7 positions agree with TRBD2. CDR1 and CDR2 (germline): SGDLS, YYNGEE. V lost 6 bases, J lost 5 bases, and 19 bases stayed unmatched. The CDR3 has 17 amino acids. CDR3 protein: CASTQGGFGTGGETQYF. DNA for the CDR3: TGTGCCAGCACCCAAGGCGGCTTCGGGACCGGGGGGGAGACCCAGTACTTC.

This clonotype was seen many times. This may come from a read error, since a much larger clone is one base off. The chain joins TRBV7-2 to TRBJ1-2, with D hard to call. V gave up 3 bases and J gave up 3 bases, with 5 bases separating them. CDR3 length: 12 residues. Germline CDR1 SGHTA, CDR2 FQGNSA. CDR3 nucleotide sequence: TGTGCCAGCAGCTTGGCAGACTATGGCTACACCTTC. Its translation is CASSLADYGYTF.

This clonotype was seen more than once but under ten times. The gene calls are TRBV7-8 and TRBJ2-1; 11 bases align to TRBD2. The CDR3 totals 16 residues. The V and J ends lost 5 bases and 6 bases, in that order; junction bases with no gene match: 9. CDR1 is SGHVS, CDR2 FQNEAQ, per germline. CDR3 sequence (DNA): TGTGCCAGCAGCACAGTAGCGGGGGGGCCCTTCAATGAGCAGTTCTTC. It specifies CASSTVAGGPFNEQFF.

The V gene is TRBV11-2, the J gene TRBJ2-5, with D unclear. The CDR3 runs to 14 residues. V gave up 0 bases and J gave up 3 bases, with 8 bases separating them. CDR1 is SGHAT and CDR2 is FQNNGV in the germline V gene. DNA of the CDR3: TGTGCCAGCAGCTTAGACTACCTCGAAGAGACCCAGTACTTC. Protein: CASSLDYLEETQYF. The variable domain in full, completed from reference TRBV11-2 and TRBJ2-5, reads EAGVAQSPRYKIIEKRQSVAFWCNPISGHATLYWYQQILGQGPKLLIQFQNNGVVDDSQLPKDRFSAERLKGVDSTLKIQPAKLEDSAVYLCASSLDYLEETQYFGPGTRLLVL.

The genes are TRBV10-3 and TRBJ2-7; 10 nucleotides align to TRBD2. V shed 5 bases and J 0 bases; nucleotides not matched to a gene: 1. CDR1 is ENHRY, CDR2 SYGVKD, per germline. The CDR3 is 14 amino acids. The CDR3, as DNA: TGTGCCATCAGTCCTAGCGGGGGCTCCTACGAGCAGTACTTC. Its protein product is CAISPSGGSYEQYF.

The chain employs TRBV9 and TRBJ2-5; TRBD2 agrees at 14 bases. Trimming cost V 3 bases and J 11 bases; bases outside gene matches: 9. The CDR3 covers 15 residues. CDR1 is SGDLS, CDR2 YYNGEE, per germline. The CDR3 coding sequence is TGTGCCAGCAGCGCCGGGACTAGCGGGAGCAATGAGCAGTACTTC. Translation: CASSAGTSGSNEQYF.

This chain uses TRBV7-9 with TRBJ2-3; tentatively, D is TRBD1 or TRBD2 (5 bases each). The germline V gene has CDR1 SEHNR and CDR2 FQNEAQ (reference sequence). This CDR3 is built from 15 residues. Trimming shortened V by 3 bases and J by 4 bases, and 14 bases separated the two germline ends. CDR3 region: CASSLGPAGPDTQYF. CDR3 bases: TGTGCCAGCAGCTTGGGACCAGCAGGGCCAGATACGCAGTATTTT.

The rearrangement joins TRBV2 to TRBJ1-2; a weak D match, TRBD1 (5 bases). The CDR3 is 14 residues long. The V gene lost 6 bases and the J gene lost 8 bases, with 19 bases spanning the gap. Looked up from germline, CDR1 is SNHLY and CDR2 is FYNNEI. The CDR3 sequence is CASSEQRGSGGYTF. Written as DNA, the CDR3 is TGTGCCAGCAGCGAACAAAGGGGATCTGGAGGCTACACCTTC.

The rearrangement joins TRBV7-2 to TRBJ2-1, with D hard to call. The DNA matches TRBJ2-7 better at its end, which makes the J call doubtful. The CDR3 runs 17 residues. The germline CDR1 and CDR2 sequences are SGHTA and FQGNSA. CDR3 amino acids: CASSPFHKLSSYNEQYF. CDR3 sequence (DNA): TGTGCCAGCAGCCCTTTTCACAAACTGAGCTCCTACAATGAGCAGTACTTC.

This clonotype has only a few counts. This chain uses TRBV2 with TRBJ1-2; 8 nucleotides line up with TRBD1. The CDR3 runs to 14 residues. J gave up 5 bases and V 7 bases, and 9 bases lay outside the gene matches. Germline lookup yields CDR1 SNHLY and CDR2 FYNNEI. The CDR3 DNA is TGTGCCAGCAATCCGACAGGGGAAGTATATGGCTACACCTTC. Residues: CASNPTGEVYGYTF.

This chain links TRBV5-6 with TRBJ1-5; TRBD1 matches 7 bases. The CDR3 extends over 14 amino acids. Germline V gene lookup returns CDR1 SGHDT and CDR2 YYEEEE. The V gene end was trimmed by 3 bases and the J gene end by 4 bases; junction bases not matched to a gene: 4. The CDR3 nucleotides read TGTGCCAGCAGCTACGGGACAGCTAATCAGCCCCAGCATTTT. Its translation: CASSYGTANQPQHF.

The chain links TRBV12-3 or TRBV12-4 to TRBJ2-7; perhaps TRBD2 as D (6 bases). V lost 5 bases to trimming and J lost 0 bases, with 11 bases between them. The CDR3 has 14 amino acids. CDR3 in amino acids: CASSDSGLSYEQYF. CDR3 nucleotides: TGTGCCAGCAGTGACAGCGGGCTCTCCTACGAGCAGTACTTC.

The chain has TRBV5-1 and TRBJ2-2; 9 bases align to TRBD1. J gave up 5 bases and V 4 bases, and 9 bases lay outside the gene matches. CDR3 size: 16 residues. Germline lookup yields CDR1 SGHRS and CDR2 YFSETQ. In nucleotides, the CDR3 is TGCGCCAGCAGCCCCTGGACAGGGGTAGGGACCGGGGAGCTGTTTTTT. This translates into CASSPWTGVGTGELFF. The variable domain in full, completed from reference TRBV5-1 and TRBJ2-2, reads KAGVTQTPRYLIKTRGQQVTLSCSPISGHRSVSWYQQTPGQGLQFLFEYFSETQRNKGNFPGRFSGRQFSNSRSEMNVSTLELGDSALYLCASSPWTGVGTGELFFGEGSRLTVL.

V gene TRBV27 combines with J gene TRBJ1-2; D is perhaps TRBD1 (6 bases). CDR3 length: 15 residues. Germline CDR1 and CDR2: MNHEY and SMNVEV (reference sequence). Trimming took 6 bases from V and 4 from J, leaving 18 bases between them. CDR3 region: CASRREGGISYGYTF. The CDR3 coding sequence is TGTGCCAGCAGACGAGAGGGGGGAATAAGCTATGGCTACACCTTC.

The V and J genes are TRBV4-1 and TRBJ1-1; 7 nucleotides agree with TRBD1. Germline CDR1 and CDR2: MGHRA and YSYEKL. CDR3 length equals 16 residues. V lost 1 base, J lost 4 bases, and 9 bases stayed unmatched. This chain's CDR3 is CASSQGPFYRGTEAFF. The CDR3 coding sequence is TGCGCCAGCAGCCAAGGTCCCTTTTACAGGGGCACTGAAGCTTTCTTT.

The V and J genes are TRBV30 and TRBJ2-3; TRBD2 is a possible D gene (5 bases). Trimming stripped 5 bases from V and 0 bases from J, with 9 bases between. This CDR3 has 13 amino acids. The germline gives CDR1 GTSNPN, CDR2 SVGIG (reference sequence). The CDR3 nucleotides read TGTGCCTGGGGGCGCGGGAGCACAGATACGCAGTATTTT. It encodes CAWGRGSTDTQYF.

In DNA form, the CDR3 reads TGTGCCAGCAGTTTCGGGGGTTCTCTCTACAATGAGCAGTTCTTC. Translating it yields CASSFGGSLYNEQFF. This chain uses TRBV28 with TRBJ2-1; D is possibly TRBD2 (6 bases). The CDR3 has 15 residues. The germline V and J ends were trimmed by 3 bases and 3 bases, with 12 bases remaining between them. Germline CDR1 and CDR2: MDHEN and SYDVKM.